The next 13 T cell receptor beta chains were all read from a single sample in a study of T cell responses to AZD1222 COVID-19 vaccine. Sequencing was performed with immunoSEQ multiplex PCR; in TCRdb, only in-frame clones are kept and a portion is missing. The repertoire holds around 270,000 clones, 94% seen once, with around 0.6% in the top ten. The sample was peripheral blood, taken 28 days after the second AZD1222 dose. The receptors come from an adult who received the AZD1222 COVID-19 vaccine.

CDR3 sequence reads: CASSLGKGVQETQYF. CDR3 bases: TGCGCCAGCAGCTTGGGCAAGGGAGTCCAAGAGACCCAGTACTTC. The rearrangement links TRBV5-1 to TRBJ2-5; maybe TRBD2 (5 bases). V was trimmed by 0 bases and J by 1 base, leaving 10 bases between them. The germline V gene encodes CDR1 SGHRS and CDR2 YFSETQ. The CDR3 sequence is 15 residues long.

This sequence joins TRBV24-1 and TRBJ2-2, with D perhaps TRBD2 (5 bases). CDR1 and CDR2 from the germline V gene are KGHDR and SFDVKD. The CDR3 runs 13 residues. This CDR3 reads CATGGQSTGELFF. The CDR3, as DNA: TGTGCAACCGGAGGCCAATCAACCGGGGAGCTGTTTTTT.

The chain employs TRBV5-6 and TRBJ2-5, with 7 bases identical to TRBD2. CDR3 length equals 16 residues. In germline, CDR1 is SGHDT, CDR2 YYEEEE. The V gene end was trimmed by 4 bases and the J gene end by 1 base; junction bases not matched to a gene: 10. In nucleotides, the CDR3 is TGTGCCAGCAGCGCCACCCCACTAGCGACCCAAGAGACCCAGTACTTC. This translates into CASSATPLATQETQYF. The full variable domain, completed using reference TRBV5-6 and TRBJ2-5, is DAGVTQSPTHLIKTRGQQVTLRCSPKSGHDTVSWYQQALGQGPQFIFQYYEEEERQRGNFPDRFSGHQFPNYSSELNVNALLLGDSALYLCASSATPLATQETQYFGPGTRLLVL.

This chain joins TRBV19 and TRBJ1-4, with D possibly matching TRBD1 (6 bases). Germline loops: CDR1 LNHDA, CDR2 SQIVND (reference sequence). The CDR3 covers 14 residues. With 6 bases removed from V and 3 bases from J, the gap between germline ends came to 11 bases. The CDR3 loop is CASRWGAPNEKLFF. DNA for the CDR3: TGTGCCAGTAGATGGGGGGCTCCTAATGAAAAACTGTTTTTT.

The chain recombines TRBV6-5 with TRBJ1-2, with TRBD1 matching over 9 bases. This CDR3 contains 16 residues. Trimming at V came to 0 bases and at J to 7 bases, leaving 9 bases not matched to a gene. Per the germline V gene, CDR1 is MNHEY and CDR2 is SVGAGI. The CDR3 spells CASSYSGPRTGVGYTF. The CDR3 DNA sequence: TGTGCCAGCAGTTACTCGGGTCCCCGGACAGGGGTTGGCTACACCTTC.

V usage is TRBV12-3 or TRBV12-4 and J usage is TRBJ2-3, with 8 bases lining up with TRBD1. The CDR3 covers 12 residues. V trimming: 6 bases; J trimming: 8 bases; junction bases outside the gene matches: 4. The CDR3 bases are TGTGCCAGCAGCTCAACAGGGGGTACGCAGTATTTT. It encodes CASSSTGGTQYF.

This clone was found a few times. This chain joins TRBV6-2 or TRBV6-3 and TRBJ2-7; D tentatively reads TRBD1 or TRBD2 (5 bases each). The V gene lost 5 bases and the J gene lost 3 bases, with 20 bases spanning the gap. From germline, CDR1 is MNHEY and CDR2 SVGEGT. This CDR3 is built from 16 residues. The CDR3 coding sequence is TGTGCCAGCAGTGCTAAGTGGGACCCCATACACTACGAGCAGTACTTC. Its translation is CASSAKWDPIHYEQYF.

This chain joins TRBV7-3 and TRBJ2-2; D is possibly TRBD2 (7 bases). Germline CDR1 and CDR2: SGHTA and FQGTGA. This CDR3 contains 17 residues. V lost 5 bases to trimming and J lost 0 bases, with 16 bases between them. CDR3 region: CASSPPGGGPNTGELFF. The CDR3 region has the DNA TGTGCCAGCAGCCCCCCGGGGGGCGGGCCGAACACCGGGGAGCTGTTTTTT.

The DNA of the CDR3 is TGTGCCAGCAGTTACCCCACCGGGACGGCTCCCTACGAGCAGTACTTC. Protein sequence: CASSYPTGTAPYEQYF. The chain recombines TRBV6-6 with TRBJ2-7; D may correspond to TRBD1 or TRBD2 (5 bases each). Trimming shortened V by 2 bases and J by 2 bases, and 16 bases separated the two germline ends. The CDR3 covers 16 residues. Germline CDR1 MNHNY, CDR2 SVGAGI (reference sequence).

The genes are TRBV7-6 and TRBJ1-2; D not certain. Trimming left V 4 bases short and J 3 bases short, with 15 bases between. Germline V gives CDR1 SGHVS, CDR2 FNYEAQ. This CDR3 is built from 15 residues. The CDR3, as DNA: TGTGCCAGCAGCTCTGGTTTAGGCGGGGACTATGGCTACACCTTC. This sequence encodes CASSSGLGGDYGYTF.

The CDR3 loop reads CASSMNLGRSSSPLHF. The CDR3 coding sequence is TGTGCCAGTAGTATGAATTTGGGACGGTCGAGTTCACCCCTCCACTTT. This chain connects TRBV19 to TRBJ1-6, with D perhaps TRBD1 (5 bases). The germline V gene has CDR1 LNHDA and CDR2 SQIVND (reference sequence). This CDR3 spans 16 amino acids. V was shortened by 3 bases and J by 9 bases, with 18 bases between the two germline ends.

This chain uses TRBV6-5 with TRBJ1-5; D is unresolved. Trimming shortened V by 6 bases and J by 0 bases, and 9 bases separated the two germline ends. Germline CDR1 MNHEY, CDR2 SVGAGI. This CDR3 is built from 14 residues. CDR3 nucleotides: TGTGCCAGCAGCCCCCAACCTAGCAATCAGCCCCAGCATTTT. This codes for CASSPQPSNQPQHF.

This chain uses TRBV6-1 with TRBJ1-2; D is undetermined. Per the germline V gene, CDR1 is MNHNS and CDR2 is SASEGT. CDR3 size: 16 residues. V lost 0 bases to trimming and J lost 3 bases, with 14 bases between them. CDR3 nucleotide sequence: TGTGCCAGCAGTGAAGCCTCCTCCCAGGCGGACTATGGCTACACCTTC. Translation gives CASSEASSQADYGYTF.